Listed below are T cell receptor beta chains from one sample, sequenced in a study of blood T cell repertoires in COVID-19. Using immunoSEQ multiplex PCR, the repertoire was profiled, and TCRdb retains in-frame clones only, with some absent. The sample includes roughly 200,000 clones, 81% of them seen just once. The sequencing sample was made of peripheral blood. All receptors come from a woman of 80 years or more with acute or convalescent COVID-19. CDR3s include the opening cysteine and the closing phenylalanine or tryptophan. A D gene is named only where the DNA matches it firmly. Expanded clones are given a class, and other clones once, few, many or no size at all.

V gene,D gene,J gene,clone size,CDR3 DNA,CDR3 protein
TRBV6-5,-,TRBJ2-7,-,TGTGCCAGCAGACTGGACAACTCCTACGAGCAGTACTTC,CASRLDNSYEQYF
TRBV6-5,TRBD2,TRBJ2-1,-,TGTGCCAGCGGTCCGGGCGGGAGGAGGAATGAGCAGTTCTTC,CASGPGGRRNEQFF
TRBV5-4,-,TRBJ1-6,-,TGTGCCAGCAGCTTGGTAGGGGTAGACTCACCCCTCCACTTT,CASSLVGVDSPLHF
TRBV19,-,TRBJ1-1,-,TGTGCCAGTAGTGAGTCCACGAACACTGAAGCTTTCTTT,CASSESTNTEAFF
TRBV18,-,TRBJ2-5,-,TGTGCCAGCTCCTATACACGACAGACGAATGAGTTTGTTCAAGAGACCCAGTACTTC,CASSYTRQTNEFVQETQYF
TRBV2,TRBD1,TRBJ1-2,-,TGTGCCAGCAGTCGGGACAGGGGGCGCGAGGAGGGCTATGGCTACACCTTC,CASSRDRGREEGYGYTF
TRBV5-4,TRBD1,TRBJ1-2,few,TGTGCCAGCAGCTTGGGGGGACAGGGGGTCTTTGGCTACACCTTC,CASSLGGQGVFGYTF
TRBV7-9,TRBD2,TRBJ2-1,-,TGTGCCAGCTCTCCGCAGCGGGGCCCCTACAATGAGCAGTTCTTC,CASSPQRGPYNEQFF
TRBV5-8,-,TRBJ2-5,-,TGTGCCAGCACTAAGGGTAGACTGACAGTGAGGGAGACCCAGTACTTC,CASTKGRLTVRETQYF
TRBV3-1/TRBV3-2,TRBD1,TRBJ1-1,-,TGTGCCAGCAGCCGGGACACAGGGGGCTGGAACACTGAAGCTTTCTTT,CASSRDTGGWNTEAFF
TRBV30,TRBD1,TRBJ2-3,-,TGTGCCTGGAACATACAGGGGGCGAGAGATACGCAGTATTTT,CAWNIQGARDTQYF
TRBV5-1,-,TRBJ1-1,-,TGCGCCAGCAGCTTGGCCCCAGTGAACACTGAAGCTTTCTTT,CASSLAPVNTEAFF
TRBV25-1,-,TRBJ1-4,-,TGTGCCAGCCGATCAGCTAATGAAAAACTGTTTTTT,CASRSANEKLFF
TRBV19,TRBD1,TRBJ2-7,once,TGTGCCAGTAGTATCCAGGGGGTCGGGGAGCAGTACTTC,CASSIQGVGEQYF
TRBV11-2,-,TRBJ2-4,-,TGTGCCAGCAGCTCCATTACGCGGGACGGGAAAAACATTCAGTACTTC,CASSSITRDGKNIQYF
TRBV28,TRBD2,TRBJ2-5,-,TGTGCCAGCAAAGGGGGAGCGGGAGCTAAAGAGACCCAGTACTTC,CASKGGAGAKETQYF
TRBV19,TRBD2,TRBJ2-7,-,TGTGCCAGTAAGGGTCGAGCGGGAGCAGCCTACGAGCAGTACTTC,CASKGRAGAAYEQYF
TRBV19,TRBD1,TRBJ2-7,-,TGTGCCAGTAGTACCCTTAACCGGGACAGGGGGTCCTACGAGCAGTACTTC,CASSTLNRDRGSYEQYF
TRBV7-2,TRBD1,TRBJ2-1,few,TGTGCCAGCAGCTCGGGACAGGGAATCCACAATGAGCAGTTCTTC,CASSSGQGIHNEQFF
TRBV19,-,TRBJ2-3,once,TGTGCCAGTAGTATTAGCCGCACAGATACGCAGTATTTT,CASSISRTDTQYF
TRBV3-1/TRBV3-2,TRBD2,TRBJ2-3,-,TGTGCCAGCAGCAGACTAGCGGCGGCAGATACGCAGTATTTT,CASSRLAAADTQYF
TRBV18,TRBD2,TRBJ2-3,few,TGTGCCAGCTCACAGGGACTAGCGGGAGGGCGAACAGATACGCAGTATTTT,CASSQGLAGGRTDTQYF
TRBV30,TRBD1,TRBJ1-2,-,TGTGCCTGGAGTGTTCAGGGGGCCTATGGCTACACCTTC,CAWSVQGAYGYTF
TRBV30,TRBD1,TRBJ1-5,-,TGTGCCTGGAGTGAAACCCCACCCCGACAGGGAAAACAGCCCCAGCATTTT,CAWSETPPRQGKQPQHF
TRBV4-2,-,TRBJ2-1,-,TGTGCCAGCAGCCTTAGCTTAGGTAGCAATGAGCAGTTCTTC,CASSLSLGSNEQFF
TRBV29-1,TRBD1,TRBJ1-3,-,TGCAGCGTTGGTCAGGGGGCGAGTTCAAACACCATATATTTT,CSVGQGASSNTIYF
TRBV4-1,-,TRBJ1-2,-,TGCGCCAGCAGCCAAGATCAGGGAGGCAGTGGCTACACCTTC,CASSQDQGGSGYTF
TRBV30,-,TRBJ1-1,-,TGTGCCTGGAGTGGGACACCTGAAGCTTTCTTT,CAWSGTPEAFF
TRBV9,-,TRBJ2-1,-,TGTGCCAGCAGCGTAGCGGGAGCGGTCACCGAGCAGTTCTTC,CASSVAGAVTEQFF
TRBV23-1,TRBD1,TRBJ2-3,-,TGCGCCTGCAGCCGACCCGACAGGGAACGGCGCACAGATACGCAGTATTTT,CACSRPDRERRTDTQYF
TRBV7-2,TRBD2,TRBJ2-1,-,TGTGCCAGCAGCCCGGGACTAGCGAACAATGAGCAGTTCTTC,CASSPGLANNEQFF
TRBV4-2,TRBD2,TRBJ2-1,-,TGTGCCAGCAGCCAAGGGCTAGCGGGAGGGTGGGACAATGAGCAGTTCTTC,CASSQGLAGGWDNEQFF
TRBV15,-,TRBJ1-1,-,TGTGCCACCAGCAGAGCGCAACGGGATGGCACTGAAGCTTTCTTT,CATSRAQRDGTEAFF
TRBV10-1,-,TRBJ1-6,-,TGCGCCTGTTCGAGCTCCTATAATTCACCCCTCCACTTT,CACSSSYNSPLHF
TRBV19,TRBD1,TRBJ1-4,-,TGTGCCAGTAGTATAGTGTTACAGGGGGCGGAAAAACTGTTTTTT,CASSIVLQGAEKLFF
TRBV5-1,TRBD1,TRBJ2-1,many,TGCGCCAGCAGAGCGGGACAGGGCGGCAATGAGCAGTTCTTC,CASRAGQGGNEQFF
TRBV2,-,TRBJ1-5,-,TGTGCCAGCAGTTTGGGGGCTGAGCCCCAGCATTTT,CASSLGAEPQHF
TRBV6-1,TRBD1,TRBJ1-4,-,TGTGCCAGCAGTGAAGCTCCGACAGGGGGTAATGAAAAACTGTTTTTT,CASSEAPTGGNEKLFF
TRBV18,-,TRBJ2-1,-,TGTGCCAGCTCACCCTACCGGGACTCGAACAATGAGCAGTTCTTC,CASSPYRDSNNEQFF
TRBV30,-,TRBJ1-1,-,TGTGCCTGGATGTGGGGCGGGGGCACTGAAGCTTTCTTT,CAWMWGGGTEAFF
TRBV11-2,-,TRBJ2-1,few,TGTGCCAGCAGCTTAGATGGCAGGGAATACAATGAGCAGTTCTTC,CASSLDGREYNEQFF
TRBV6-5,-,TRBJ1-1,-,TGTGCCAGCAGCTCAGTCTTAAGGAACACTGAAGCTTTCTTT,CASSSVLRNTEAFF
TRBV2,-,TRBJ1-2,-,TGTGCCAGCACCAGGGAATTGGGCTACACCTTC,CASTRELGYTF
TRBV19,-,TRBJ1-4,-,TGTGCCAGTAGTTCAGGGGTGCGTAGAGAAAAACTGTTTTTT,CASSSGVRREKLFF
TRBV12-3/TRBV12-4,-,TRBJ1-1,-,TGTGCCAGCAGTTTTCAGACAGGAGGAGCTTTCTTT,CASSFQTGGAFF
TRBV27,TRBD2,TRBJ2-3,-,TGTGCCAGCAGGCCCCGGACTAGCGGGGGGCGGACAGATACGCAGTATTTT,CASRPRTSGGRTDTQYF
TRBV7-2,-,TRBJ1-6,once,TGTGCCAGCAGCTACAATGGGGGGTCCTATAATTCACCCCTCCACTTT,CASSYNGGSYNSPLHF
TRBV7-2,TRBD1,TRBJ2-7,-,TGTGCCAGCAGCTTCACAGGGGGCGGCTACGAGCAGTACTTC,CASSFTGGGYEQYF
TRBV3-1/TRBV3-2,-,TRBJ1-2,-,TGTGCCAGCAGCCAGCCAGGATCGTATGGCTACACCTTC,CASSQPGSYGYTF
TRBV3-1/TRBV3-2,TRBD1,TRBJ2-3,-,TGTGCCAGCAGCCCCCTGGGGACAGGGACAGATACGCAGTATTTT,CASSPLGTGTDTQYF
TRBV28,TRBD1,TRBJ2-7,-,TGTGTTATTCGGGACAGGGTCGACGAGCAGTACTTC,CVIRDRVDEQYF
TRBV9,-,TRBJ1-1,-,TGTGCCAGCAGCCTCGACAGTACCGTGAACACTGAAGCTTTCTTT,CASSLDSTVNTEAFF
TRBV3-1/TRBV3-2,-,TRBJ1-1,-,TGTGCCAGCAGCCAAGATGGACGTCCCGCGGGCACTGAAGCTTTCTTT,CASSQDGRPAGTEAFF